This record concerns one T cell receptor (beta chain) sequence. Its cognate antigen is unknown. This entry is derived from a study of T cells in localized non-small cell lung cancer. General observations from the study: Adjacent lung held a median roughly 54 of the top 100 tumor clones.

V was pared by 1 base and J by 4 bases, with 10 bases between. CDR3 length: 14 residues. CDR1 SGHNT and CDR2 YENEEA come from the germline V gene. Clones were sequenced by immunoSEQ multiplex PCR, and TCRdb holds only the in-frame ones, with some missing. Of about 6,800 clones detected, around half appear once; the ten largest clones hold roughly 3.8%. The sequence was collected from a man between 35 and 75 years old with stage I lung adenocarcinoma. Sequences were derived from lymph node tissue, sampled before any cancer treatment. The chain has TRBV11-3 and TRBJ1-2; a possible D gene is TRBD1 (6 bases). The DNA for the CDR3 is TGTGCCAGCAGCTTAGTTGGCAGGGGCTATGGCTACACCTTC. The encoded protein is CASSLVGRGYGYTF.